This T cell receptor (beta chain) stems from a study of T-cell memory formation after mild COVID-19. General observations from the study: Some responding clones appeared in pre-infection memory, suggesting cross-reactive memory joined.

This clonotype was counted between two and nine times. Its antigen is currently unknown. Between the trimmed V and J ends, which lost 8 bases and 0 bases, there was a span of 19 bases. The CDR3 runs 16 residues. Germline CDR1 MNHEY, CDR2 SVGAGI. 5'RACE with constant-segment primers built TCRalpha and TCRbeta cDNA libraries with UMIs. TCRdb independently ran MiXCR on the 5' RACE reads; one entry per CDR3 protein. The sample has a few hundred thousand distinct CDR3 sequences; roughly a tenth are singletons. The sequenced sample was PBMCs or a T cell subset sorted from them (not recorded which). The rearrangement joins TRBV6-5 to TRBJ2-5, with D uncertain. The TCR was taken from a young man who had mild COVID-19 (a few samples of this study predate the infection). Cell type and time point are not known. The CDR3 coding sequence is TGTGCCAGCTCCGGTCAGCAAGTCCGATACCAAGAGACCCAGTACTTC. This gives the protein CASSGQQVRYQETQYF.